A selection of T cell receptor beta chains follows, all from one sample in a study of blood T cells in healthy people across ages. TCRdb itself ran the 5' RACE reads through MiXCR, one entry per CDR3 protein. The table includes about 1.7 million distinct CDR3 sequences, approximately 30% detected once. Sequencing input: blood. These TCRs come from a woman in her 30s in good health. Each CDR3 is given with its conserved first and last residue. Each record gives: J gene, V gene, D gene, clone size, CDR3 length, CDR3 DNA, CDR3 protein. A D gene is named only where the DNA matches it firmly. Size is omitted from some rows. Given values are once, few, many or a class for expanded clones.

j_gene: TRBJ2-1; v_gene: TRBV12-3/TRBV12-4; d_gene: TRBD2; abundance: .; len: 13; CDR3nt: TGTGCCAGCAGTTTCTCTAGCGGGGAAGAGCAGTTCTTC; CDR3aa: CASSFSSGEEQFF
j_gene: TRBJ2-5; v_gene: TRBV3-1; d_gene: .; abundance: few; len: 12; CDR3nt: TGTGCCAGCAGCCAAGAACAGCAGACCCAGTACTTC; CDR3aa: CASSQEQQTQYF
j_gene: TRBJ2-1; v_gene: TRBV29-1; d_gene: TRBD2; abundance: .; len: 14; CDR3nt: TGCAGCGTTCTAGGACTAGCGGGGGGAAGCGAGCAGTTCTTC; CDR3aa: CSVLGLAGGSEQFF
j_gene: TRBJ2-5; v_gene: TRBV28; d_gene: .; abundance: .; len: 13; CDR3nt: TGTGCCAGCAGGACGGGACGGGAAGAGACCCAGTACTTC; CDR3aa: CASRTGREETQYF
j_gene: TRBJ2-1; v_gene: TRBV20-1; d_gene: .; abundance: few; len: 14; CDR3nt: TGCAGTGCACGGGGCGGCCCCAACTACAATGAGCAGTTCTTC; CDR3aa: CSARGGPNYNEQFF
j_gene: TRBJ2-4; v_gene: TRBV2; d_gene: .; abundance: .; len: 13; CDR3nt: TGTGCCAGCAGTGAAGCGCTTAAGGGACTTCAGTACTTC; CDR3aa: CASSEALKGLQYF
j_gene: TRBJ2-7; v_gene: TRBV6-5; d_gene: .; abundance: many; len: 14; CDR3nt: TGTGCCAGCAGTCGCGGGACACTCTCGGATGGGCAGTACTTC; CDR3aa: CASSRGTLSDGQYF
j_gene: TRBJ2-5; v_gene: TRBV12-3/TRBV12-4; d_gene: .; abundance: .; len: 15; CDR3nt: TGTGCCAGCTATAAGGGAAGTCGCTGGCAAGAGACCCAGTACTTC; CDR3aa: CASYKGSRWQETQYF
j_gene: TRBJ2-7; v_gene: TRBV20-1; d_gene: .; abundance: many; len: 11; CDR3nt: TGCAGTGGACGGGCTTCCTCCGAGCAGTACTTC; CDR3aa: CSGRASSEQYF
j_gene: TRBJ1-2; v_gene: TRBV3-1; d_gene: .; abundance: .; len: 11; CDR3nt: TGTGCCAGCCCCGGTCCGAGCGGCTACACCTTC; CDR3aa: CASPGPSGYTF
j_gene: TRBJ2-7; v_gene: TRBV29-1; d_gene: TRBD2; abundance: many; len: 11; CDR3nt: TGCAGCGTGGACCGGGAGGGCGAGCAGTACTTC; CDR3aa: CSVDREGEQYF
j_gene: TRBJ2-1; v_gene: TRBV20-1; d_gene: TRBD2; abundance: .; len: 15; CDR3nt: TGCAGTGCCACGCTTGGGGCGGGAGGGCCTCGTGAGCAGTTCTTC; CDR3aa: CSATLGAGGPREQFF
j_gene: TRBJ2-7; v_gene: TRBV9; d_gene: .; abundance: few; len: 15; CDR3nt: TGTGCCAGCAGCCCGTCCCCCTCTAGTAACTACGAGCAGTACTTC; CDR3aa: CASSPSPSSNYEQYF
j_gene: TRBJ1-1; v_gene: TRBV6-2/TRBV6-3; d_gene: .; abundance: few; len: 17; CDR3nt: TGTGCCAGCAGCTACCAACGGACAGCCCGCATGGAGACTGAAGCTTTCTTT; CDR3aa: CASSYQRTARMETEAFF
j_gene: TRBJ2-2; v_gene: TRBV7-2; d_gene: .; abundance: .; len: 13; CDR3nt: TGTGCCAGCAGCGGACCGTGGCCTGGGGAGCTGTTTTTT; CDR3aa: CASSGPWPGELFF
j_gene: TRBJ2-7; v_gene: TRBV12-5; d_gene: .; abundance: few; len: 14; CDR3nt: TGTGCTAGTGGTAAGGGAGAACTTAGGCACGAGCAGTACTTC; CDR3aa: CASGKGELRHEQYF
j_gene: TRBJ2-5; v_gene: TRBV5-4; d_gene: TRBD2; abundance: few; len: 17; CDR3nt: TGTGCCAGCAGCTCCGAAGGGATCGGGAGGGCCCTCGGGACCCAGTACTTC; CDR3aa: CASSSEGIGRALGTQYF
j_gene: TRBJ2-7; v_gene: TRBV20-1; d_gene: .; abundance: many; len: 12; CDR3nt: TGCAGTGCTATATGGGAACGGGGCGAGCAGTACTTC; CDR3aa: CSAIWERGEQYF
j_gene: TRBJ2-3; v_gene: TRBV6-6; d_gene: TRBD2; abundance: .; len: 17; CDR3nt: TGTGCCAGCGGTAAACAAACTAGCGGTTACAGCACAGATACGCAGTATTTT; CDR3aa: CASGKQTSGYSTDTQYF
j_gene: TRBJ2-3; v_gene: TRBV5-6; d_gene: TRBD1; abundance: .; len: 16; CDR3nt: TGTGCCAGCAGCTTGGGGTGGGACAGGGACACAGATACGCAGTATTTT; CDR3aa: CASSLGWDRDTDTQYF
j_gene: TRBJ2-1; v_gene: TRBV11-2; d_gene: .; abundance: .; len: 16; CDR3nt: TGTGCCAGCAGCCTAAGGGGGGTGAGCTCCTACAATGAGCAGTTCTTC; CDR3aa: CASSLRGVSSYNEQFF
j_gene: TRBJ2-3; v_gene: TRBV6-5; d_gene: TRBD1; abundance: few; len: 14; CDR3nt: TGTGCCAGTTTCGGGACAGGGGGTTTTAATACGCAGTATTTT; CDR3aa: CASFGTGGFNTQYF
j_gene: TRBJ2-7; v_gene: TRBV20-1; d_gene: .; abundance: .; len: 13; CDR3nt: TGCAGTGCCAAACGAGGACAGAACTACGAGCAGTACTTC; CDR3aa: CSAKRGQNYEQYF
j_gene: TRBJ1-5; v_gene: TRBV12-3/TRBV12-4; d_gene: .; abundance: .; len: 15; CDR3nt: TGTGCCAGCAGTGCCTACAGGACCCCGGGTCAGCCCCGGCATTTT; CDR3aa: CASSAYRTPGQPRHF
j_gene: TRBJ2-7; v_gene: TRBV27; d_gene: .; abundance: .; len: 15; CDR3nt: TGTGCCAGCAGTTTAGGGTCAGGAGCTTACTACGAGCAGTACTTC; CDR3aa: CASSLGSGAYYEQYF
j_gene: TRBJ2-7; v_gene: TRBV7-2; d_gene: TRBD2; abundance: few; len: 16; CDR3nt: TGTGCCAGCAGCTTAGTTTTAGCGGGAGTTTCCTACGAGCAGTACTTC; CDR3aa: CASSLVLAGVSYEQYF
j_gene: TRBJ2-5; v_gene: TRBV11-2; d_gene: TRBD1; abundance: few; len: 15; CDR3nt: TGTGCCAGCAGCCCAGGGGGAAGGAACTCAGAGACCCAGTACTTC; CDR3aa: CASSPGGRNSETQYF
j_gene: TRBJ1-5; v_gene: TRBV6-1; d_gene: .; abundance: .; len: 16; CDR3nt: TGTGCCAGCAGCATCGGAGGGGGGCGCGGTAATCAGCCCCAGCATTTT; CDR3aa: CASSIGGGRGNQPQHF
j_gene: TRBJ2-2; v_gene: TRBV20-1; d_gene: .; abundance: few; len: 14; CDR3nt: TGCAGTGCTAGCCCCGGGGCCGGGGCCGGGGAGCTGTTTTTT; CDR3aa: CSASPGAGAGELFF
j_gene: TRBJ1-5; v_gene: TRBV9; d_gene: TRBD1; abundance: few; len: 14; CDR3nt: TGTGCCAGCAGCACAGACAGGGGCAATCAGCCCCAGCATTTT; CDR3aa: CASSTDRGNQPQHF
j_gene: TRBJ2-5; v_gene: TRBV24-1; d_gene: .; abundance: many; len: 14; CDR3nt: TGTGCCACCAGTGACCGTAGACTGCAAGAGACCCAGTACTTC; CDR3aa: CATSDRRLQETQYF
j_gene: TRBJ2-3; v_gene: TRBV20-1; d_gene: TRBD2; abundance: .; len: 14; CDR3nt: TGCAGTGCTAGCGGGAGGGTAAGCACAGATACGCAGTATTTT; CDR3aa: CSASGRVSTDTQYF
j_gene: TRBJ2-1; v_gene: TRBV20-1; d_gene: TRBD2; abundance: .; len: 14; CDR3nt: TGCAGTGCTAGGGGGGGGGTAAGAAACAATGAGCAGTTCTTC; CDR3aa: CSARGGVRNNEQFF
j_gene: TRBJ2-7; v_gene: TRBV20-1; d_gene: .; abundance: .; len: 13; CDR3nt: TGCAGTGCTCCCCGGGGCGGGTACAATGAGCAGTACTTC; CDR3aa: CSAPRGGYNEQYF
j_gene: TRBJ2-1; v_gene: TRBV4-3; d_gene: .; abundance: few; len: 16; CDR3nt: TGCGCCAGCAGCCAAGAGTTCCGGGGCACCCGCAATGAGCAGTTCTTC; CDR3aa: CASSQEFRGTRNEQFF
j_gene: TRBJ2-1; v_gene: TRBV20-1; d_gene: .; abundance: few; len: 14; CDR3nt: TGCAGTGCTCCCCCCGCCGGGAGCTTCAATGAGCAGTTCTTC; CDR3aa: CSAPPAGSFNEQFF
j_gene: TRBJ2-3; v_gene: TRBV20-1; d_gene: TRBD1; abundance: few; len: 15; CDR3nt: TGCAGTGCAATTACAGGGACAGGTAGCACAGATACGCAGTATTTT; CDR3aa: CSAITGTGSTDTQYF
j_gene: TRBJ2-7; v_gene: TRBV7-9; d_gene: .; abundance: many; len: 12; CDR3nt: TGTGCCAGCAACCAGGGGACCTACGAGCAGTACTTC; CDR3aa: CASNQGTYEQYF
j_gene: TRBJ2-5; v_gene: TRBV11-2; d_gene: TRBD1; abundance: .; len: 14; CDR3nt: TGTGCCAGCAGCGTGGACAGGGTAATAGAGACCCAGTACTTC; CDR3aa: CASSVDRVIETQYF
j_gene: TRBJ2-7; v_gene: TRBV5-4; d_gene: TRBD1; abundance: .; len: 15; CDR3nt: TGTGCCAGCAGCTTCAGGCAGGGGGTTTCCTACGAGCAGTACTTC; CDR3aa: CASSFRQGVSYEQYF
j_gene: TRBJ2-1; v_gene: TRBV28; d_gene: .; abundance: .; len: 15; CDR3nt: TGTGCCAGCAGTCTGGGGCCGGGGGTTGACAATGAGCAGTTCTTC; CDR3aa: CASSLGPGVDNEQFF
j_gene: TRBJ1-5; v_gene: TRBV6-1; d_gene: .; abundance: .; len: 19; CDR3nt: TGTGCCAGCAGTGAAGCGCGGGGGGCCACCCAATATAGCAATCAGCCCCAGCATTTT; CDR3aa: CASSEARGATQYSNQPQHF
j_gene: TRBJ2-2; v_gene: TRBV20-1; d_gene: TRBD2; abundance: once; len: 17; CDR3nt: TGCAGTGCTAGAGAAGGCGTGACTAGCGGGAACACCGGGGAGCTGTTTTTT; CDR3aa: CSAREGVTSGNTGELFF
j_gene: TRBJ2-7; v_gene: TRBV4-2; d_gene: .; abundance: many; len: 14; CDR3nt: TGTGCCAGCAGCCAAGGTCTACGCAAATACGAGCAGTACTTC; CDR3aa: CASSQGLRKYEQYF
j_gene: TRBJ2-2; v_gene: TRBV29-1; d_gene: TRBD2; abundance: .; len: 15; CDR3nt: TGCAGCGTTTCCCCCGGGACTAGTAACACCGGGGAGCTGTTTTTT; CDR3aa: CSVSPGTSNTGELFF
j_gene: TRBJ2-2; v_gene: TRBV5-1; d_gene: .; abundance: few; len: 15; CDR3nt: TGCGCCAGCAAAGAGCAGGCATCGAACACCGGGGAGCTGTTTTTT; CDR3aa: CASKEQASNTGELFF
j_gene: TRBJ2-3; v_gene: TRBV7-9; d_gene: .; abundance: .; len: 16; CDR3nt: TGTGCCAGCCCTCGGGGGAACCTAGATATCACAGATACGCAGTATTTT; CDR3aa: CASPRGNLDITDTQYF
j_gene: TRBJ2-7; v_gene: TRBV20-1; d_gene: .; abundance: many; len: 14; CDR3nt: TGCAGTGCTGGAGGACGAACAGGGTCCTACGAGCAGTACTTC; CDR3aa: CSAGGRTGSYEQYF
j_gene: TRBJ1-6; v_gene: TRBV6-5; d_gene: .; abundance: .; len: 15; CDR3nt: TGTGCCAGCACCTACGGAGGCCCCTATAATTCACCCCTCCACTTT; CDR3aa: CASTYGGPYNSPLHF
j_gene: TRBJ1-6; v_gene: TRBV6-5; d_gene: .; abundance: .; len: 15; CDR3nt: TGTGCCAGCAGCCCGACATTCCGTTATAATTCACCCCTCCACTTT; CDR3aa: CASSPTFRYNSPLHF
j_gene: TRBJ2-6; v_gene: TRBV2; d_gene: .; abundance: .; len: 15; CDR3nt: TGTGCCAGCAGTGCTGGACTTGGAGGGGCCAACGTCCTGACTTTC; CDR3aa: CASSAGLGGANVLTF
j_gene: TRBJ2-4; v_gene: TRBV6-5; d_gene: TRBD1; abundance: .; len: 16; CDR3nt: TGTGCCAGCAGTTTACGACAGGGATATGGCAAAAACATTCAGTACTTC; CDR3aa: CASSLRQGYGKNIQYF
j_gene: TRBJ1-3; v_gene: TRBV6-5; d_gene: .; abundance: .; len: 14; CDR3nt: TGTGCCAGCAGCTCGCAGAATGAGGGAAACACCATATATTTT; CDR3aa: CASSSQNEGNTIYF
j_gene: TRBJ1-1; v_gene: TRBV11-1; d_gene: .; abundance: .; len: 14; CDR3nt: TGTGCCAGCAGAATAACGACCACTAACACTGGAGCTTTCTTT; CDR3aa: CASRITTTNTGAFF
j_gene: TRBJ2-7; v_gene: TRBV5-6; d_gene: .; abundance: .; len: 14; CDR3nt: TGTGCCAGCAGCTTACCAGCAAATAACTACGAGCAGTACTTC; CDR3aa: CASSLPANNYEQYF